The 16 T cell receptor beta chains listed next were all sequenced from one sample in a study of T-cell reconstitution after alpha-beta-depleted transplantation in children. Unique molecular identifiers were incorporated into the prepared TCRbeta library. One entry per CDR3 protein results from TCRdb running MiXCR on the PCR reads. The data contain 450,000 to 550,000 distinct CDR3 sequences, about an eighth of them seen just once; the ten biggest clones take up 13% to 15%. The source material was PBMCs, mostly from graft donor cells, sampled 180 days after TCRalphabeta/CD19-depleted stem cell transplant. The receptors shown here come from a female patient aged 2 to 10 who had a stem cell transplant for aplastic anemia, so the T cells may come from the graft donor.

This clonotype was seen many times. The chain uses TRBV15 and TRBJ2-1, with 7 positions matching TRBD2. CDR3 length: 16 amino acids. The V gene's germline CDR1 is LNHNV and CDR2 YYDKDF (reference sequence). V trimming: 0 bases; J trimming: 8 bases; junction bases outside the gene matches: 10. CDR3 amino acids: CATSRDKKSSGDEQFF. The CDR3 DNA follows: TGTGCCACCAGCAGAGATAAGAAGTCTAGCGGAGATGAGCAGTTCTTC. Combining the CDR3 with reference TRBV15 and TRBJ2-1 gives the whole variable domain DAMVIQNPRYQVTQFGKPVTLSCSQTLNHNVMYWYQQKSSQAPKLLFHYYDKDFNNEADTPDNFQSRRPNTSFCFLDIRSPGLGDTAMYLCATSRDKKSSGDEQFFGPGTRLTVL.

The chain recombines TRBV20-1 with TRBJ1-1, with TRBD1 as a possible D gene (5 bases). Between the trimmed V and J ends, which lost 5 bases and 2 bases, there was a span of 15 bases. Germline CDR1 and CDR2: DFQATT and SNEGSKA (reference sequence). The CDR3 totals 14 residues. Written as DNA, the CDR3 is TGCAGTGCTCCCCCCCGGGGCGCCAACACTGAAGCTTTCTTT. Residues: CSAPPRGANTEAFF.

CDR3 region: CASSRRDRANYGYTF. CDR3 nucleotides: TGCGCCAGCAGCCGGAGGGACAGGGCTAACTATGGCTACACCTTC. The V call is TRBV4-3, the J call TRBJ1-2, with 9 bases fitting TRBD1. Germline V CDR1 and CDR2: LGHNA, YSLEER. This CDR3 has 15 amino acids. The ends lost 4 bases at V and 0 bases at J; junction bases unmatched: 3.

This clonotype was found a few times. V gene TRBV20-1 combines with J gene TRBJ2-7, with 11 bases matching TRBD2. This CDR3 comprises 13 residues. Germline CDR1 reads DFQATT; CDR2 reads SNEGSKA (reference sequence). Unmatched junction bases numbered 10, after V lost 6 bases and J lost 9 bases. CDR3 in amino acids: CSALGTSGGRQYF. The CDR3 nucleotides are TGCAGTGCCCTCGGGACTAGCGGAGGCAGGCAGTACTTC.

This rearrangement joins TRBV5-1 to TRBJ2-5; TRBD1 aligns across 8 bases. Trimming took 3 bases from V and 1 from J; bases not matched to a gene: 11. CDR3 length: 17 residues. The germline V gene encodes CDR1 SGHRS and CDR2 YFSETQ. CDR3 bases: TGCGCCAGCAGCTGGATGCAGGGGGCCGGGGTCCAAGAGACCCAGTACTTC. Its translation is CASSWMQGAGVQETQYF.

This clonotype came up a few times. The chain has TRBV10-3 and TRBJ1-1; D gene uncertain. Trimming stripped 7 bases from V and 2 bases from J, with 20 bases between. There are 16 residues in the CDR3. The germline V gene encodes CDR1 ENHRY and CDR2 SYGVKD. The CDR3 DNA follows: TGTGCCATCATTCCCTTTCCTGACCGCCGAAACACTGAAGCTTTCTTT. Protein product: CAIIPFPDRRNTEAFF.

The CDR3 nucleotides are TGTGCCAGCAGTCCGCCCCCCCTTAGGACTAGCAATGAGCAGTTCTTC. Its protein product is CASSPPPLRTSNEQFF. The genes are TRBV27 and TRBJ2-1, with TRBD2 matching 7 bases. Germline V gene lookup returns CDR1 MNHEY and CDR2 SMNVEV (reference sequence). The trim removed 5 bases at V and 6 bases at J, leaving 13 bases unmatched. The CDR3 consists of 16 residues.

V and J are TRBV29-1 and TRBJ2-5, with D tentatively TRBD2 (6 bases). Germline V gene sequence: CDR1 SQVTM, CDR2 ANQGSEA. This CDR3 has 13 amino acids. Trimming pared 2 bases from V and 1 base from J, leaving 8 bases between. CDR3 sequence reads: CSVERDFQETQYF. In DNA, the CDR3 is TGCAGCGTTGAAAGGGACTTCCAAGAGACCCAGTACTTC.

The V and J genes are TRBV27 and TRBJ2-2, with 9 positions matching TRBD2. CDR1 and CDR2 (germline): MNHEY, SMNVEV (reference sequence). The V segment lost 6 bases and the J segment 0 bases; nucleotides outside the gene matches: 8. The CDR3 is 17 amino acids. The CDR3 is CASSLAGLASNTGELFF. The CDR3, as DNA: TGTGCCAGCAGCCTCGCTGGACTAGCGTCGAACACCGGGGAGCTGTTTTTT.

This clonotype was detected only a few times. The CDR3, as DNA: TGTGCCAGCAGCTTATCGGGGCTAGCGGGAGTCTCCCTCTCCTACGAGCAGTACTTC. Residues: CASSLSGLAGVSLSYEQYF. V usage is TRBV7-2 and J usage is TRBJ2-7; TRBD2 aligns across 10 bases. The CDR3 has 19 amino acids. CDR1 and CDR2 (germline): SGHTA, FQGNSA. J lost 0 bases, V lost 2 bases, and 13 bases had no gene match. The variable domain in full, completed from reference TRBV7-2 and TRBJ2-7, reads GAGVSQSPSNKVTEKGKDVELRCDPISGHTALYWYRQSLGQGLEFLIYFQGNSAPDKSGLPSDRFSAERTGGSVSTLTIQRTQQEDSAVYLCASSLSGLAGVSLSYEQYFGPGTRLTVT.

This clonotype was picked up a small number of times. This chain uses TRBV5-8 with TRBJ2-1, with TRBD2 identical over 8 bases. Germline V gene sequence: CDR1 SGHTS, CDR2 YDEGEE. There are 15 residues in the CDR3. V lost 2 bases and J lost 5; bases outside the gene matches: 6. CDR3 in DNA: TGTGCCAGCAGCTTCGCGGGAGGAGGGCACAATGAGCAGTTCTTC. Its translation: CASSFAGGGHNEQFF.

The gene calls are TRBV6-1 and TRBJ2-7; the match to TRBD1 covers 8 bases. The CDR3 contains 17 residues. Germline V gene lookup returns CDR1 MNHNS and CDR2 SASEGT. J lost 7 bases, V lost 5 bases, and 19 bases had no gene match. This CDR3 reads CASSKRQGTPLWEEQYF. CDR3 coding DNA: TGTGCCAGCAGTAAGAGACAGGGGACCCCCCTCTGGGAGGAGCAGTACTTC.

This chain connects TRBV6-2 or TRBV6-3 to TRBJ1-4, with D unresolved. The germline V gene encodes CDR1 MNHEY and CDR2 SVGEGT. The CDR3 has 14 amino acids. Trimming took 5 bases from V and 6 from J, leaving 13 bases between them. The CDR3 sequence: CASSTRAGYEKLFF. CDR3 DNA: TGTGCCAGCAGTACCCGGGCCGGCTATGAAAAACTGTTTTTT.

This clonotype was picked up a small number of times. CDR3 DNA sequence: TGTGCCACCAGCAGAGATATAAGAGGTGGTAGCGGAGCTCGGGACAATGAGCAGTTCTTC. Its translation: CATSRDIRGGSGARDNEQFF. This rearrangement joins TRBV15 to TRBJ2-1; perhaps TRBD2 as D (6 bases). The germline gives CDR1 LNHNV, CDR2 YYDKDF (reference sequence). Trimming took 0 bases from V and 5 from J, leaving 26 bases between them. The length of the CDR3 is 20 residues.

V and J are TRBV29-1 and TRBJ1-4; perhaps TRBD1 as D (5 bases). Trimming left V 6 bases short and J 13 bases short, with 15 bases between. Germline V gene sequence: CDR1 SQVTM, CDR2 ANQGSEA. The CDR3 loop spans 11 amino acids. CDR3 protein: CSVAGPQGLFF. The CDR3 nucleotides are TGCAGCGTCGCAGGTCCTCAGGGACTGTTTTTT.

The CDR3 reads CASSQKSIAGPYNEQFF. In DNA, the CDR3 is TGCGCCAGCAGCCAAAAGTCAATAGCGGGGCCCTACAATGAGCAGTTCTTC. The chain links TRBV4-1 to TRBJ2-1, with 8 bases that match TRBD2. The CDR3 is 17 amino acids. Per germline, CDR1 MGHRA and CDR2 YSYEKL. The V gene end was trimmed by 2 bases and the J gene end by 2 bases; junction bases not matched to a gene: 8.